The following is a T cell receptor beta chain sequence with its context. The CDR3 extends over 13 amino acids. Germline CDR1 reads SQVTM; CDR2 reads ANQGSEA. Trimming removed 4 bases from V and 6 bases from J, with 12 bases in between. The sample belongs to a study of memory CD4+ T cells and cytomegalovirus serostatus. Libraries were prepared by immunoSEQ multiplex PCR; TCRdb keeps only in-frame clonotypes and omits some of them. The profile covers approximately 45,000 clones, with roughly 83% appearing a single time and about 1.1% taken by the ten largest. The sort gate was single viable CD3+CD4+CD8-CD45RO+ cells for memory CD4+ T cells.

The chain combines TRBV29-1 with TRBJ1-4, with D uncertain. This receptor was taken from an adult in good health and CMV-seronegative. What was sequenced was memory CD4+ T cells from blood. The CDR3, as DNA: TGCAGCGTTGTTTGGCGTAGTTATGAAAAACTGTTTTTT. This encodes CSVVWRSYEKLFF.